This is a list of T cell receptor beta chains from one sample in a study of CD8 T cells in ankylosing spondylitis. TCRdb independently ran MiXCR on the 5' RACE reads; one entry per CDR3 protein. The sample lists about 540,000 distinct CDR3 sequences, roughly 13% occurring once. The sequenced sample was blood, either unsorted or a sorted T cell fraction (not recorded which). The receptors here all came from a male donor with ankylosing spondylitis. Each CDR3 is given with its conserved first and last residue. A D gene is named only where the DNA matches it firmly. Some rows have no size entry. The others give once, few or many, or a class for an expanded clone.

V	D	size	J	CDR3	DNA
TRBV6-1	NA	few	TRBJ2-4	CASRNPGGLIQYF	TGTGCCAGCAGGAACCCCGGGGGTCTTATTCAGTACTTC
TRBV5-1	NA	few	TRBJ2-2	CASSSRDQHTGELFF	TGCGCCAGCAGCTCCCGGGACCAACACACCGGGGAGCTGTTTTTT
TRBV4-1	NA	NA	TRBJ2-4	CASSQAQGMVAKNIQYF	TGCGCCAGCAGCCAAGCTCAGGGCATGGTGGCCAAAAACATTCAGTACTTC
TRBV11-2	NA	many	TRBJ2-5	CASSFGEGAQYF	TGTGCCAGCAGCTTCGGAGAGGGAGCCCAGTACTTC
TRBV4-1	NA	NA	TRBJ1-1	CASSYTGDTEAFF	TGCGCCAGCAGCTATACGGGGGACACTGAAGCTTTCTTT
TRBV20-1	NA	NA	TRBJ2-1	CSANKQGGYYNEQFF	TGCAGTGCAAACAAACAGGGAGGCTACTACAATGAGCAGTTCTTC
TRBV5-1	TRBD2	NA	TRBJ2-1	CASSPGLAGFRREQFF	TGCGCCAGCAGCCCCGGCCTAGCGGGATTCCGTCGGGAGCAGTTCTTC
TRBV5-1	NA	few	TRBJ1-2	CASSLEPKSLRGNYTF	TGCGCCAGCAGCTTGGAGCCTAAGTCCTTAAGGGGTAACTACACCTTC
TRBV13	TRBD2	many	TRBJ2-1	CASSLELAGGDEQFF	TGTGCCAGCAGCTTAGAACTAGCGGGAGGGGATGAGCAGTTCTTC
TRBV5-1	NA	many	TRBJ2-5	CASSLLTLGETQYF	TGCGCCAGCAGCCTTCTGACGCTGGGAGAGACCCAGTACTTC
TRBV24-1	NA	NA	TRBJ2-3	CATSDSRQRRDTQYF	TGTGCCACCAGTGATTCCCGACAGAGAAGGGATACGCAGTATTTT
TRBV6-1	NA	few	TRBJ2-2	CASSGQRAPNTGELFF	TGTGCCAGCAGTGGACAGAGGGCCCCCAACACCGGGGAGCTGTTTTTT
TRBV12-3/TRBV12-4	TRBD1	NA	TRBJ1-1	CASSRTGLEAFF	TGTGCCAGCAGTAGGACAGGACTCGAAGCTTTCTTT
TRBV10-1	NA	NA	TRBJ2-3	CASRARLVDTQYF	TGCGCCAGCAGAGCTAGACTAGTGGATACGCAGTATTTT
TRBV27	NA	few	TRBJ2-2	CASKLGGTDTGELFF	TGTGCCAGCAAACTAGGGGGGACGGACACCGGGGAGCTGTTTTTT
TRBV20-1	NA	few	TRBJ2-1	CSARDILRFGGRTEYNEQFF	TGCAGTGCTAGAGATATACTCCGGTTTGGAGGACGTACTGAATACAATGAGCAGTTCTTC
TRBV20-1	NA	NA	TRBJ1-2	CRAYSGRDLWGYTF	TGCAGAGCCTACTCAGGACGGGACTTATGGGGCTACACCTTC
TRBV2	NA	NA	TRBJ2-2	CASTGFTGELFF	TGTGCCAGCACAGGGTTCACCGGGGAGCTGTTTTTT
TRBV9	TRBD1	NA	TRBJ2-2	CASSPLGTGNTGELFF	TGTGCCAGCAGCCCCCTCGGGACAGGGAACACCGGGGAGCTGTTTTTT
TRBV12-3/TRBV12-4	TRBD1	few	TRBJ2-2	CASSPTGMANTGELFF	TGTGCCAGCAGTCCGACAGGGATGGCGAACACCGGGGAGCTGTTTTTT
TRBV4-2	TRBD2	few	TRBJ2-1	CASSQDTAGGSNEQFF	TGTGCCAGCAGCCAAGATACGGCGGGAGGGTCCAATGAGCAGTTCTTC
TRBV5-1	TRBD1	many	TRBJ2-2	CASSDRGTGELFF	TGCGCCAGCAGCGACAGGGGTACCGGGGAGCTGTTTTTT
TRBV20-1	NA	few	TRBJ2-5	CSARDGRGYQETQYF	TGCAGTGCTAGAGATGGAAGGGGATACCAAGAGACCCAGTACTTC
TRBV29-1	TRBD2	few	TRBJ2-3	CSVEGRATDTQYF	TGCAGCGTTGAGGGGAGGGCGACAGATACGCAGTATTTT
TRBV24-1	TRBD2	few	TRBJ2-3	CATAGLAGPLNSTDTQYF	TGTGCCACCGCCGGACTAGCGGGGCCCCTTAACAGCACAGATACGCAGTATTTT
TRBV11-2	TRBD2	NA	TRBJ2-7	CASSYALAGVSEQYF	TGTGCCAGCAGCTACGCTCTAGCGGGAGTGAGCGAGCAGTACTTC
TRBV20-1	TRBD1	few	TRBJ1-1	CSARDPGQGNTEAFF	TGCAGTGCTAGAGATCCGGGACAGGGGAACACTGAAGCTTTCTTT
TRBV5-1	NA	NA	TRBJ2-5	CASSGGVEETQYF	TGCGCCAGCAGCGGAGGTGTGGAGGAGACCCAGTACTTC